The T cell receptor (beta chain) under discussion was sequenced for a study of T cell responses to AZD1222 COVID-19 vaccine. General observations from the study: Females outnumbered males among donors, who were mostly white British; clonal diversity was possibly underestimated. Only a handful of individuals given AZD1222 were seropositive at baseline.

Clones were sequenced by immunoSEQ multiplex PCR, and TCRdb holds only the in-frame ones, with some missing. The data hold more than 150,000 clones, with approximately 91% observed a single time. Trimming removed 0 bases from V and 0 bases from J, with 7 bases in between. The CDR3 is made up of 15 amino acids. Germline values: CDR1 SGHKS, CDR2 YYEKEE (reference sequence). This clone is a singleton in its sample. The target antigen is unknown. Source: peripheral blood, taken 28 days after the second AZD1222 dose. This TCR came from an adult who received the AZD1222 COVID-19 vaccine. The V and J genes are TRBV5-5 and TRBJ2-1; no clear D gene. The CDR3 loop reads CASSLVRSSYNEQFF. The CDR3 DNA reads TGTGCCAGCAGCTTGGTTCGGAGCTCCTACAATGAGCAGTTCTTC.